The 22 T cell receptor beta chains given below trace back to one sample, sequenced in a study of blood T cells in healthy people across ages. Combining a sample-barcoded 5' primer with a J-beta primer mix, a second PCR ran for 7 to 11 cycles. MiXCR was run by TCRdb on the 5' RACE reads, yielding one entry per CDR3 protein. Of roughly 2 million distinct CDR3 sequences listed, less than 50% were seen once; the top ten hold approximately 2%. The sample was blood. The receptors were sampled from a woman aged 35 to 49 in good health.

This clonotype showed up just a few times. V is TRBV10-3 and J is TRBJ1-2; 11 positions agree with TRBD1. V was pared by 5 bases and J by 6 bases, with 2 bases of the junction left unmatched. The CDR3 is made up of 13 amino acids. The germline CDR1 and CDR2 sequences are ENHRY and SYGVKD. Written as DNA, the CDR3 is TGTGCCATCAGTCCGGGACAGGGGGATGGCTACACCTTC. The encoded protein is CAISPGQGDGYTF.

The table lists this clonotype with a few counts. This chain uses TRBV20-1 with TRBJ2-1; TRBD2 agrees at 10 bases. V dropped 6 bases and J dropped 7; count of bases not matched to a gene: 9. Germline V gene lookup returns CDR1 DFQATT and CDR2 SNEGSKA (reference sequence). The CDR3 length is 14 residues. CDR3 sequence (DNA): TGCAGTGCCCCCAGCGGGGGGGCAGGGAATGAGCAGTTCTTC. Its protein product is CSAPSGGAGNEQFF.

This clonotype appeared a few times. This chain connects TRBV5-1 to TRBJ2-5; 8 bases are a match to TRBD1. CDR3 size: 17 residues. Germline loops: CDR1 SGHRS, CDR2 YFSETQ. Germline trimming cut 0 bases from V and 5 bases from J; bases unmatched to any gene: 12. The CDR3 bases are TGCGCCAGCAGCTTGGGGAGACAGGGGCCGACCAGGGAGACCCAGTACTTC. Residues: CASSLGRQGPTRETQYF.

The chain is built from TRBV29-1 and TRBJ2-1, with unresolved D. The CDR3 loop spans 13 amino acids. The germline CDR1 and CDR2 sequences are SQVTM and ANQGSEA. With 7 bases removed from V and 3 bases from J, the gap between germline ends came to 13 bases. CDR3 coding DNA: TGCAGCGGCGAACACAGTGACTACAATGAGCAGTTCTTC. It is translated as CSGEHSDYNEQFF.

This sequence joins TRBV20-1 and TRBJ2-7, with 10 nucleotides matching TRBD1. This CDR3 has 14 amino acids. V was pared by 3 bases and J by 4 bases, with 6 bases of the junction left unmatched. Germline loops: CDR1 DFQATT, CDR2 SNEGSKA (reference sequence). DNA of the CDR3: TGCAGTGCTAGGATGACAGGGGGCCGATACGAGCAGTACTTC. It translates to CSARMTGGRYEQYF.

The J gene is TRBJ2-3, the V gene TRBV6-5; 10 positions agree with TRBD2. This CDR3 contains 16 residues. The ends lost 6 bases at V and 3 bases at J; junction bases unmatched: 9. The germline CDR1 and CDR2 sequences are MNHEY and SVGAGI. CDR3 sequence (DNA): TGTGCCAGCAGGGCTAGCGGGGGAAGGGGTACAGATACGCAGTATTTT. Its translation is CASRASGGRGTDTQYF.

In the case of this clonotype: Mismatch with germline at one junction end may stem from a read error. This rearrangement joins TRBV11-2 to TRBJ2-5; the D gene is possibly TRBD2 (6 bases). This CDR3 contains 12 residues. Germline V gene lookup returns CDR1 SGHAT and CDR2 FQNNGV. The DNA for the CDR3 is TGTGCCAGCATCTTAGAAAGGGAGGAGCAGTACTTC. Encoded protein: CASILEREEQYF.

The V and J genes are TRBV25-1 and TRBJ2-3; possible D gene TRBD2, 6 bases. Trimming pared 2 bases from V and 1 base from J, leaving 19 bases between. Looked up from germline, CDR1 is MGHDK and CDR2 is SYGVNS. The CDR3 is 18 amino acids. The CDR3 DNA is TGTGCCAGCAGTGAAAAGCCCCGAGCCCGCGGGGGCACAGATACGCAGTATTTT. This encodes CASSEKPRARGGTDTQYF.

This chain connects TRBV6-5 to TRBJ2-7, with D tentatively TRBD1 (6 bases). CDR1 MNHEY and CDR2 SVGAGI come from the germline V gene. The CDR3 sequence is 16 residues long. V was pared by 4 bases and J by 1 base, with 17 bases between. The CDR3 protein is CASSSPRQAQSYEQYF. The CDR3 nucleotides read TGTGCCAGCAGTTCACCACGACAGGCCCAGTCCTACGAGCAGTACTTC.

V is TRBV7-2 and J is TRBJ2-4; maybe TRBD1 (5 bases). V was clipped by 1 base and J by 1 base, with 11 bases between them. The CDR3 runs 16 residues. Germline V gene lookup returns CDR1 SGHTA and CDR2 FQGNSA. The CDR3 coding sequence is TGTGCCAGCAGCTTAGATGGGGCTTTGGCCAAAAACATTCAGTACTTC. Translated: CASSLDGALAKNIQYF.

This clonotype appeared a few times. V and J are TRBV20-1 and TRBJ1-5; D is undetermined. CDR3 length: 15 residues. Germline loops: CDR1 DFQATT, CDR2 SNEGSKA (reference sequence). V lost 6 bases and J 7 bases, leaving 22 bases between the germline ends. CDR3 DNA sequence: TGCAGTGCCCCGGCGGCCGGTGCCAAGGGACAGCCCCAGCATTTT. This sequence encodes CSAPAAGAKGQPQHF.

This clonotype was observed a handful of times. This chain links TRBV20-1 with TRBJ2-7; 8 bases are a match to TRBD1. Germline CDR1 is DFQATT and CDR2 is SNEGSKA (reference sequence). The CDR3 loop spans 14 amino acids. Trimming removed 6 bases from V and 2 bases from J; junction bases left unmatched: 9. The CDR3 DNA is TGCAGTGCCGACTCTCGGGACAGGCCCTACGAGCAGTACTTC. Its translation: CSADSRDRPYEQYF.

This clonotype was seen a few times. J is TRBJ2-3 and V is TRBV9, with D perhaps matching TRBD1 or TRBD2 (6 bases each). V lost 3 bases and J lost 4, with 18 bases in between. The germline V gene encodes CDR1 SGDLS and CDR2 YYNGEE. The CDR3 is 16 residues long. The CDR3 is CASSAKQGGRSDTQYF. The DNA of the CDR3 is TGTGCCAGCAGCGCCAAACAGGGAGGTCGGTCAGATACGCAGTATTTT.

The chain recombines TRBV15 with TRBJ2-1, with D unresolved. Germline V CDR1 and CDR2: LNHNV, YYDKDF (reference sequence). This CDR3 is built from 16 residues. Trimming pared 0 bases from V and 6 bases from J, leaving 15 bases between. The CDR3 DNA follows: TGTGCCACCAGCAGAGATCTGGTCAGACTTCTCAATGAGCAGTTCTTC. Its translation is CATSRDLVRLLNEQFF.

This rearrangement joins TRBV20-1 to TRBJ2-5; D is perhaps TRBD2 (5 bases). V lost 6 bases and J 1 base, leaving 12 bases between the germline ends. The V gene's germline CDR1 is DFQATT and CDR2 SNEGSKA (reference sequence). The CDR3 totals 13 residues. CDR3 in amino acids: CSASGLSQETQYF. The CDR3 nucleotides are TGCAGTGCCTCCGGACTCTCCCAAGAGACCCAGTACTTC.

In this sample, this clonotype turned up a few times. The J gene is TRBJ2-3, the V gene TRBV25-1; D is unresolved. The CDR3 runs 11 residues. The germline V gene has CDR1 MGHDK and CDR2 SYGVNS. The V end was cut by 8 bases, the J end by 6 bases, with 9 bases between. DNA of the CDR3: TGTGCCAGCGGCTTTTCGGATACGCAGTATTTT. Its translation is CASGFSDTQYF.

CDR3 bases: TGCGCCAGCAGTGAGTCATCGTACATTCAGTACTTC. Protein sequence: CASSESSYIQYF. This sequence joins TRBV10-2 and TRBJ2-7, with D uncertain. The better agreement between TRBJ2-4 and the DNA end casts doubt on the J call. There are 12 residues in the CDR3. Germline CDR1 reads WSHSY; CDR2 reads SAAADI.

The chain carries TRBV27 and TRBJ1-1; D not resolved. The length of the CDR3 is 14 residues. Germline lookup yields CDR1 MNHEY and CDR2 SMNVEV (reference sequence). Trimming took 3 bases from V and 4 from J, leaving 12 bases between them. The CDR3 sequence is CASSFKSTGTEAFF. The CDR3 DNA follows: TGTGCCAGCAGTTTCAAAAGCACGGGCACTGAAGCTTTCTTT.

This chain uses TRBV5-1 with TRBJ2-5, with a tentative D call TRBD2 (5 bases). The length of the CDR3 is 13 residues. CDR1 and CDR2 (germline): SGHRS, YFSETQ. Deletions cut 5 bases from V and 5 bases from J, with 13 bases between. The CDR3 sequence is CASSKGKRETQYF. DNA for the CDR3: TGCGCCAGCAGTAAAGGGAAGCGGGAGACCCAGTACTTC.

The J gene is TRBJ2-1, the V gene TRBV5-1; perhaps TRBD1 as D (6 bases). The CDR3 covers 13 residues. CDR1 SGHRS and CDR2 YFSETQ come from the germline V gene. V lost 5 bases and J lost 6, with 12 bases in between. In DNA, the CDR3 is TGCGCCAGCAGGGCAGGGGACGGCAATGAGCAGTTCTTC. Its protein is CASRAGDGNEQFF.

A word on this clonotype: This likely comes from a read error, as the CDR3 has no conserved phenylalanine or tryptophan at its end. This chain connects TRBV7-2 to TRBJ2-1, with D tentatively TRBD2 (5 bases). This CDR3 comprises 17 residues. The V gene's germline CDR1 is SGHTA and CDR2 FQGNSA. The V and J ends lost 1 base and 5 bases respectively, with 18 bases between them. The CDR3: CASSLERRTLDNNEQFL. As DNA, the CDR3 is TGTGCCAGCAGCTTAGAGAGGAGGACCCTCGACAACAATGAGCAGTTCCTC.

The chain carries TRBV4-3 and TRBJ1-6; D is possibly TRBD1 (5 bases). The CDR3 covers 14 residues. The V gene's germline CDR1 is LGHNA and CDR2 YSLEER. V was trimmed by 1 base and J by 9 bases, leaving 10 bases between them. The CDR3 DNA sequence: TGCGCCAGCAGCCAAGGGTCAGGGAGTTCACCCCTCCACTTT. Translated: CASSQGSGSSPLHF.